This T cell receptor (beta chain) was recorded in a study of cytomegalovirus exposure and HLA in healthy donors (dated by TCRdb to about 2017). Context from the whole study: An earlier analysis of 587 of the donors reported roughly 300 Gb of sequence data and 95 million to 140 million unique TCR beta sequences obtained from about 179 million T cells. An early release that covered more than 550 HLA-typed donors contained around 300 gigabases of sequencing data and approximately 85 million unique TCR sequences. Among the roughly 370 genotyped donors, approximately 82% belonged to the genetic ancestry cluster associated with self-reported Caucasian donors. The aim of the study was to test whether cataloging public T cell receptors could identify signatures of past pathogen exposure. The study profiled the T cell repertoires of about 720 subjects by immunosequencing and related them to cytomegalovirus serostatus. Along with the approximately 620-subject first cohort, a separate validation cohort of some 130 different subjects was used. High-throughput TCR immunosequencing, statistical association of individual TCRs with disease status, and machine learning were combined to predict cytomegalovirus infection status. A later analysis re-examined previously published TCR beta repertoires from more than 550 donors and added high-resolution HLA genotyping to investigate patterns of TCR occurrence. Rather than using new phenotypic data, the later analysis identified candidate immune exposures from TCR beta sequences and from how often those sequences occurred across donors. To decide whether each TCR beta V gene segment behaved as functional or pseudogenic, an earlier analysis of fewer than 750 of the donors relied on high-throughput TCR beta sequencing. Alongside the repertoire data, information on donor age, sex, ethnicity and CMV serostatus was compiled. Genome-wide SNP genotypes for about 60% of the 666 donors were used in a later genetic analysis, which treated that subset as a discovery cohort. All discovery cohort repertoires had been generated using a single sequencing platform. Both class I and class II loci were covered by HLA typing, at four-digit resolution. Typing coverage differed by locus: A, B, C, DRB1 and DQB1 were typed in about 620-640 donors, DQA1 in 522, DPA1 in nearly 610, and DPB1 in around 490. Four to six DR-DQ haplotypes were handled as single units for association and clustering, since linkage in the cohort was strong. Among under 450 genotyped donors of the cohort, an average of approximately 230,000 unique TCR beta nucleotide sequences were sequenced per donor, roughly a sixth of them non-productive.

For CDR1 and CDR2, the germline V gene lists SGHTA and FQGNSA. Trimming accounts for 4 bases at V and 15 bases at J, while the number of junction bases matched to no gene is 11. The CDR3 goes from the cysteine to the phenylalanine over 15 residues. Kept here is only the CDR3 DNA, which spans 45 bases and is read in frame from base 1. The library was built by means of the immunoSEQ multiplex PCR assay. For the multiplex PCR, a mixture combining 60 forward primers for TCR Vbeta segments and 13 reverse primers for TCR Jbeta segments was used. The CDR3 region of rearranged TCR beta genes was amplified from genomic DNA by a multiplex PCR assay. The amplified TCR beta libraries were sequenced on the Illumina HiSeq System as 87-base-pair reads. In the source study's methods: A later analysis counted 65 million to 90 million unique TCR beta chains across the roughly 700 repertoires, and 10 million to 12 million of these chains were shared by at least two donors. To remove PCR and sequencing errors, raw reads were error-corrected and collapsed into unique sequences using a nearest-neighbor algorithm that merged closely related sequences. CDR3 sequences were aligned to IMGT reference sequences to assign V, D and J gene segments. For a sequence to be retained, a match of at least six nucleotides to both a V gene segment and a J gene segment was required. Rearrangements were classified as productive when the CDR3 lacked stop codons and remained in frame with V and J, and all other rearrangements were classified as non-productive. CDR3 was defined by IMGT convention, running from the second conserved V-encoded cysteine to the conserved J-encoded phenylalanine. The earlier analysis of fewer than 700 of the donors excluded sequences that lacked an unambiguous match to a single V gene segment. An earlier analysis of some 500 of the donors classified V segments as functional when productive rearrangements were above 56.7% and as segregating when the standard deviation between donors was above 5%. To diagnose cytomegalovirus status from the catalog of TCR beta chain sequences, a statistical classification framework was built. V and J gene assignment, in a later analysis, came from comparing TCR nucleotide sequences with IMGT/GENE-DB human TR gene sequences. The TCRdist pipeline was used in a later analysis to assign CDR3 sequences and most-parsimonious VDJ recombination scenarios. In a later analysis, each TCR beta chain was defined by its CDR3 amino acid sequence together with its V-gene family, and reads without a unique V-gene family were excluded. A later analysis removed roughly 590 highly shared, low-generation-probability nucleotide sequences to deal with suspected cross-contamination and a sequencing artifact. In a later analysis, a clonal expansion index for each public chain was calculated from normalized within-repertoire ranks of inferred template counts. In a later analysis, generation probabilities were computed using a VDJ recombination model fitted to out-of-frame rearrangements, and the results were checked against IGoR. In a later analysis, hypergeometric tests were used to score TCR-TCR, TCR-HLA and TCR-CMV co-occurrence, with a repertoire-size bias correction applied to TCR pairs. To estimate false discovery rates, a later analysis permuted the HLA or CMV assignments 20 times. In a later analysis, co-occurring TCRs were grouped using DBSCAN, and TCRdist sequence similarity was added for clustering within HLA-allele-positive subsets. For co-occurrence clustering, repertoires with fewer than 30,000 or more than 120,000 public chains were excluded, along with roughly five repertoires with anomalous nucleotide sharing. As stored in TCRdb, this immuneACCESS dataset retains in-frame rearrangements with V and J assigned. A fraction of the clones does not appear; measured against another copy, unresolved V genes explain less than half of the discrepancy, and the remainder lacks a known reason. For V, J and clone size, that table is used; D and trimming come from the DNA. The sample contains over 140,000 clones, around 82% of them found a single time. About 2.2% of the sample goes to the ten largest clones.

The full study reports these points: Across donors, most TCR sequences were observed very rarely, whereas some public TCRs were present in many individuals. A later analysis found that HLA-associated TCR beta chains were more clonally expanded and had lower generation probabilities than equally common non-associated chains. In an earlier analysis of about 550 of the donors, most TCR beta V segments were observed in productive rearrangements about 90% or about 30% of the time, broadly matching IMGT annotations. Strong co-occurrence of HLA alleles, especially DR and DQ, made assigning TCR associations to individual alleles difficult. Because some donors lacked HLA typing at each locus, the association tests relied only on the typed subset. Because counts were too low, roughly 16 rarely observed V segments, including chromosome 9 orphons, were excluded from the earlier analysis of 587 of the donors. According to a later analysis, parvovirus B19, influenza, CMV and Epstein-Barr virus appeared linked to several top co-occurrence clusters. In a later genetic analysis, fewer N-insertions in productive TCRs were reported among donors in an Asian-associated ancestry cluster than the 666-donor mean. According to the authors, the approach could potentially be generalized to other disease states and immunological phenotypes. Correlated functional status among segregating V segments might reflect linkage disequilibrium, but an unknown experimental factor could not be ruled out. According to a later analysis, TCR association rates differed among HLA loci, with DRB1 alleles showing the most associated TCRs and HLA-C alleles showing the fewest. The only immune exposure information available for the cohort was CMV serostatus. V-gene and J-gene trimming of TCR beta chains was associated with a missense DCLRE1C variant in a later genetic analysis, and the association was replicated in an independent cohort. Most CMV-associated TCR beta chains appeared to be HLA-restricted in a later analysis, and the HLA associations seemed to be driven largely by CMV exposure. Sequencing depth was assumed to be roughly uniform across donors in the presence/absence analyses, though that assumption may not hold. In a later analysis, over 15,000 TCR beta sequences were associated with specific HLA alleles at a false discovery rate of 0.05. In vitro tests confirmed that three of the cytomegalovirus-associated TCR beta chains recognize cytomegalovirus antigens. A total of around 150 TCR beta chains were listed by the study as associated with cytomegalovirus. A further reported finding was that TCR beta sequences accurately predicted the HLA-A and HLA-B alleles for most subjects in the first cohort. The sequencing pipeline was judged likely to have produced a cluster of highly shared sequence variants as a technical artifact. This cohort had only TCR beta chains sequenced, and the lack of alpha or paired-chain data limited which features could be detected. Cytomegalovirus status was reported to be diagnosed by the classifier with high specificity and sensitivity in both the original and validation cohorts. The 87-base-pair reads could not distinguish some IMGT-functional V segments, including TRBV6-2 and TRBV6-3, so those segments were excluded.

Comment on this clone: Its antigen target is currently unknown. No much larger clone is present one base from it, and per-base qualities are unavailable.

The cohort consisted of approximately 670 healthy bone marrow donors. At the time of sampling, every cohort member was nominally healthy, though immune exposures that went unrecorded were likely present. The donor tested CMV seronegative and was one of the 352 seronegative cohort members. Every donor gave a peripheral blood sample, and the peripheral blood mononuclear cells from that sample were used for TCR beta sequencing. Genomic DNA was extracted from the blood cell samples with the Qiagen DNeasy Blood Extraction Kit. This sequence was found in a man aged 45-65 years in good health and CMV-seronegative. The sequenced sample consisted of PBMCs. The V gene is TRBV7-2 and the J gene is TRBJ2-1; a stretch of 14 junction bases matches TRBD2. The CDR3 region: CASSSAGTSGSHAFF. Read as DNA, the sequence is TGTGCCAGCAGCTCCGCCGGGACTAGCGGGAGTCATGCGTTCTTC. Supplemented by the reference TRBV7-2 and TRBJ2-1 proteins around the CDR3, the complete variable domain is GAGVSQSPSNKVTEKGKDVELRCDPISGHTALYWYRQSLGQGLEFLIYFQGNSAPDKSGLPSDRFSAERTGGSVSTLTIQRTQQEDSAVYLCASSSAGTSGSHAFFGPGTRLTVL.